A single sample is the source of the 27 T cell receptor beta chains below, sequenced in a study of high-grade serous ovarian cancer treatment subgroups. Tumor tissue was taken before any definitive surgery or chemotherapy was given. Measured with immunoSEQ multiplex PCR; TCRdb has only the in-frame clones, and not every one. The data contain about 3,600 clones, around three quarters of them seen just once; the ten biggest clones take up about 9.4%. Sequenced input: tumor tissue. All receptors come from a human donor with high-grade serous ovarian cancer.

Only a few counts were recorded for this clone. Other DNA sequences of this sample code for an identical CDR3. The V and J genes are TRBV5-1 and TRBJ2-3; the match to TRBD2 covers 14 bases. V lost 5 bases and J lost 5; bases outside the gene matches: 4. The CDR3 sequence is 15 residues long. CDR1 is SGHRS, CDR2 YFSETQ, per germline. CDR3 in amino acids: CASSPGTSGGDTQYF. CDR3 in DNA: TGCGCCAGCAGTCCCGGGACTAGCGGGGGAGATACGCAGTATTTT.

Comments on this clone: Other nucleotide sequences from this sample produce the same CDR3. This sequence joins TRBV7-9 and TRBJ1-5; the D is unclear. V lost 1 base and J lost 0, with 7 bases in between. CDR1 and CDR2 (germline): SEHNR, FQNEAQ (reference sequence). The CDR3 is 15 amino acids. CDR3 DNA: TGTGCCAGCAGCTTAGGGCAGATTAGCAATCAGCCCCAGCATTTT. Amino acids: CASSLGQISNQPQHF.

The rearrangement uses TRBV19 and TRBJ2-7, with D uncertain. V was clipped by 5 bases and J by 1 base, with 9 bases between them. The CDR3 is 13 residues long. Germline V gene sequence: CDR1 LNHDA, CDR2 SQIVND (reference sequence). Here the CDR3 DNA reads TGTGCCAGTAGTGACTTTGTGTCCTACGAGCAGTACTTC. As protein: CASSDFVSYEQYF.

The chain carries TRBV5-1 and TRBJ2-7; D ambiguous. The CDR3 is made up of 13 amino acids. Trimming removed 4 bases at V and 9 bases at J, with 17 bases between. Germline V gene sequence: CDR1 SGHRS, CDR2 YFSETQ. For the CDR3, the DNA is TGCGCCAGCAGCCCTTTATCCTACGAGGTGCAGTACTTC. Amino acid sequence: CASSPLSYEVQYF.

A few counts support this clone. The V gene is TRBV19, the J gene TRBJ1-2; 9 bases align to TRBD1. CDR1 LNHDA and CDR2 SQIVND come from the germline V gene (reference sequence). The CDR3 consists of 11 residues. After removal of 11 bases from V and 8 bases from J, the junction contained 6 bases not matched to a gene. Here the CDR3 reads CAAGQGRGYTF. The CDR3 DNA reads TGTGCCGCGGGACAGGGTAGGGGCTACACCTTC.

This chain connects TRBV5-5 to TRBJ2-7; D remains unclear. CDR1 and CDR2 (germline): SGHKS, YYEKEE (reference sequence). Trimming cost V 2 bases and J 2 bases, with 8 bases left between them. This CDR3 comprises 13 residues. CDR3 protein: CASSFTATYEQYF. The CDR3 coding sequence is TGTGCCAGCAGCTTTACAGCAACCTACGAGCAGTACTTC. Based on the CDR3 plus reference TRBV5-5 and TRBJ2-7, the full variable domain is DAGVTQSPTHLIKTRGQQVTLRCSPISGHKSVSWYQQVLGQGPQFIFQYYEKEERGRGNFPDRFSARQFPNYSSELNVNALLLGDSALYLCASSFTATYEQYFGPGTRLTVT.

Here the CDR3 DNA reads TGTGCCAGCAGGCCTCCGGGACAGGGATTGACCCAGTACTTC. Translating gives CASRPPGQGLTQYF. This chain links TRBV6-5 with TRBJ2-5, with 9 bases that match TRBD1. This CDR3 region has 14 residues. Germline V gives CDR1 MNHEY, CDR2 SVGAGI. V trimming: 6 bases; J trimming: 7 bases; junction bases outside the gene matches: 9.

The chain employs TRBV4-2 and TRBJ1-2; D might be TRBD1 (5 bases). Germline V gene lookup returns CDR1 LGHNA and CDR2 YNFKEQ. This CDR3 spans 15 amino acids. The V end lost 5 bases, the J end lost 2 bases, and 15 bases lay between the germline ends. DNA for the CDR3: TGTGCCAGCAGCTTGGACATCACCCGGAACTATGGCTACACCTTC. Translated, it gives CASSLDITRNYGYTF.

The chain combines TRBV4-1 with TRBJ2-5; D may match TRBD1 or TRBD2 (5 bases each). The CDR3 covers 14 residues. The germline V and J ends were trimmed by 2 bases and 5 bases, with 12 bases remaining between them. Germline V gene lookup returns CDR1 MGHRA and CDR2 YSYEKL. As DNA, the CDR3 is TGCGCCAGCAGCCAAAGAGGGGTCAGTGAGACCCAGTACTTC. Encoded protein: CASSQRGVSETQYF.

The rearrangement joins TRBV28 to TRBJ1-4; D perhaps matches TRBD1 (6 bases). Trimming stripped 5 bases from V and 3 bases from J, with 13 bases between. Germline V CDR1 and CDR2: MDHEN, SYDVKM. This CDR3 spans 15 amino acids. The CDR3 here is CASSIQGNANEKLFF. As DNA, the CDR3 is TGTGCCAGCAGTATTCAGGGGAATGCTAATGAAAAACTGTTTTTT.

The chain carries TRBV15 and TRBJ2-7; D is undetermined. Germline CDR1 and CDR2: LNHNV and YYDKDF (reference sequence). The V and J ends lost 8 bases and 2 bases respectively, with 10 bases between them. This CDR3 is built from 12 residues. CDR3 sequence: CATGRTAYEQYF. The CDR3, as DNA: TGTGCCACCGGGCGGACGGCCTACGAGCAGTACTTC.

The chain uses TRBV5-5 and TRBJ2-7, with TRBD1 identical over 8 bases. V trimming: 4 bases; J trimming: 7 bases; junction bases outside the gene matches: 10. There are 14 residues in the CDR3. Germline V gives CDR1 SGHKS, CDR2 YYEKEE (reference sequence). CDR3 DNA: TGTGCCAGCAGCCTGGAGGGACAGGCCTGGGAGCAGTACTTC. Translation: CASSLEGQAWEQYF.

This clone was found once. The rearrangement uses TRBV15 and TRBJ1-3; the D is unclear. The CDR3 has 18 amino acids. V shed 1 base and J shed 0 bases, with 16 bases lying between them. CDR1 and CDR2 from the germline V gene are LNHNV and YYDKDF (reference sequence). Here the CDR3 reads CATSRGPLDGPSGNTIYF. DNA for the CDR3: TGTGCCACCAGCAGAGGCCCCTTGGACGGGCCCTCTGGAAACACCATATATTTT.

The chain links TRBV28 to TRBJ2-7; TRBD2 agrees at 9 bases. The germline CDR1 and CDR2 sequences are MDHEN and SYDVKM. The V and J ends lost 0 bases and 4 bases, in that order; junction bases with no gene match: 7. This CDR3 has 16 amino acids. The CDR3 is CASSLWVLAGRYEQYF. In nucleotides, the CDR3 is TGTGCCAGCAGTTTATGGGTCCTAGCGGGGAGGTACGAGCAGTACTTC. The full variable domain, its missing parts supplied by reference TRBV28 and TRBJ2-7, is DVKVTQSSRYLVKRTGEKVFLECVQDMDHENMFWYRQDPGLGLRLIYFSYDVKMKEKGDIPEGYSVSREKKERFSLILESASTNQTSMYLCASSLWVLAGRYEQYFGPGTRLTVT.

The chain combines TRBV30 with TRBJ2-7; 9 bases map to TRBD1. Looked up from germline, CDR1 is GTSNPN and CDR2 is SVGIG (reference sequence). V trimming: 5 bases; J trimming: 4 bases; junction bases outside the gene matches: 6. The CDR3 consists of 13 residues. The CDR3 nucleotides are TGTGCCTGGTCCGGGACAGGGAATTACGAGCAGTACTTC. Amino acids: CAWSGTGNYEQYF.

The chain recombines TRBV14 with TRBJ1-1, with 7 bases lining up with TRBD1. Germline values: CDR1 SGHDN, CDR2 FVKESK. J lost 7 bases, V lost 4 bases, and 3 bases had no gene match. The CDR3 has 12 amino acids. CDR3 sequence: CASSLGTVEAFF. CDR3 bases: TGTGCCAGCAGCCTCGGGACAGTTGAAGCTTTCTTT.

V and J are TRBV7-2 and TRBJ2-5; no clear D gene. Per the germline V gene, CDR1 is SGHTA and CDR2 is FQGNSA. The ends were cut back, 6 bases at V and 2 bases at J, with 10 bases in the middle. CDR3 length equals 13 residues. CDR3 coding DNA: TGTGCCAGCAGTAGATCGGTGCAAGAGACCCAGTACTTC. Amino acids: CASSRSVQETQYF.

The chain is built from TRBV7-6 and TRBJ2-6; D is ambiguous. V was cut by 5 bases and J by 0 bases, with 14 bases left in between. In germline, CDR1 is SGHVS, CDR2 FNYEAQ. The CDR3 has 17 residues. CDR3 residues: CASSPPAGRSGANVLTF. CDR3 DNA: TGTGCCAGCAGCCCTCCCGCCGGACGCTCTGGGGCCAACGTCCTGACTTTC.

As DNA, the CDR3 is TGTGCCAGCAGCACTAGGCCCAGGGGTGCTCCATATGGCTACACCTTC. As protein: CASSTRPRGAPYGYTF. This chain links TRBV13 with TRBJ1-2; D is perhaps TRBD1 (6 bases). The CDR3 loop spans 16 amino acids. Germline V gene lookup returns CDR1 PRHDT and CDR2 FYEKMQ (reference sequence). With 5 bases removed from V and 5 bases from J, the gap between germline ends came to 21 bases.

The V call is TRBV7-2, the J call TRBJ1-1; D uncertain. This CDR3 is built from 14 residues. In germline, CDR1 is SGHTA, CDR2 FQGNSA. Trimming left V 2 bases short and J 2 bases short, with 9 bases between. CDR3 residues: CASSLLLTNTEAFF. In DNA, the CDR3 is TGTGCCAGCAGCTTATTGCTGACTAACACTGAAGCTTTCTTT.

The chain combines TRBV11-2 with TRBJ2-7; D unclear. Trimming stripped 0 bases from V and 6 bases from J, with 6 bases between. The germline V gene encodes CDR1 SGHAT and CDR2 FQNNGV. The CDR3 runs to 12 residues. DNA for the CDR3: TGTGCCAGCAGCTTAGATGGCGTCGAGCAGTACTTC. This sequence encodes CASSLDGVEQYF. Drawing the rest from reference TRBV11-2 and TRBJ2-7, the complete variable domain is EAGVAQSPRYKIIEKRQSVAFWCNPISGHATLYWYQQILGQGPKLLIQFQNNGVVDDSQLPKDRFSAERLKGVDSTLKIQPAKLEDSAVYLCASSLDGVEQYFGPGTRLTVT.

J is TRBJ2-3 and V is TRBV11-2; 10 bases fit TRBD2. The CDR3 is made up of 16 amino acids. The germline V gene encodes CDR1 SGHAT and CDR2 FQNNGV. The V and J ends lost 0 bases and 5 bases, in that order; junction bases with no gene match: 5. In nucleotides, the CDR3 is TGTGCCAGCAGCTTAGATCGAGTAGCGGGAGGAGATACGCAGTATTTT. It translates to CASSLDRVAGGDTQYF. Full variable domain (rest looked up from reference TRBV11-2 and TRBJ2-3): EAGVAQSPRYKIIEKRQSVAFWCNPISGHATLYWYQQILGQGPKLLIQFQNNGVVDDSQLPKDRFSAERLKGVDSTLKIQPAKLEDSAVYLCASSLDRVAGGDTQYFGPGTRLTVL.

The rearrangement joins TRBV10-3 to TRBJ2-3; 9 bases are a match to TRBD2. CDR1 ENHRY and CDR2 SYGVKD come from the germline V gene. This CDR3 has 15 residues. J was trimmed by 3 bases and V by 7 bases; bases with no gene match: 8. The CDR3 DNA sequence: TGTGCCATCAAGCGGGGGGCCGGAACAACAGATACGCAGTATTTT. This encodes CAIKRGAGTTDTQYF.

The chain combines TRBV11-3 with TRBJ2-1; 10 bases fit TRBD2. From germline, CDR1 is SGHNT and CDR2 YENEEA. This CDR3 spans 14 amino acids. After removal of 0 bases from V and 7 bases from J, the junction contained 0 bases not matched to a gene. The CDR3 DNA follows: TGTGCCAGCAGCTTAGAGGGACTAGCGAATGAGCAGTTCTTC. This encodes CASSLEGLANEQFF. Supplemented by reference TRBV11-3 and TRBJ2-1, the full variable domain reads EAGVVQSPRYKIIEKKQPVAFWCNPISGHNTLYWYLQNLGQGPELLIRYENEEAVDDSQLPKDRFSAERLKGVDSTLKIQPAELGDSAVYLCASSLEGLANEQFFGPGTRLTVL.

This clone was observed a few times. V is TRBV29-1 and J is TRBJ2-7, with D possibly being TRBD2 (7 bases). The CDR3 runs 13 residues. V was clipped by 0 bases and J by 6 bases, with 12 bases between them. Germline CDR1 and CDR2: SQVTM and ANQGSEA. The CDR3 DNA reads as TGCAGCGTTGAAGATGGGGGGGCCTCCGAGCAGTACTTC. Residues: CSVEDGGASEQYF.

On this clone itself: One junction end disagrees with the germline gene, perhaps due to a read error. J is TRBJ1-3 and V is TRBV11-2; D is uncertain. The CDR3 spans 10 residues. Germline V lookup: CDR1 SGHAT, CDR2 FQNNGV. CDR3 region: CASSLGVSRF. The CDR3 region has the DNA TGTGCCAGCAGCTTAGGAGTATCGCGTTTT.

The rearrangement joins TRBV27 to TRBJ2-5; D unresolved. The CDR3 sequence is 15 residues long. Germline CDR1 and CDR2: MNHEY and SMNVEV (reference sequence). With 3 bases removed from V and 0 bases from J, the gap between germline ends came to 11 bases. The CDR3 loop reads CASSFTWLDQETQYF. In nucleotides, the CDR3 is TGTGCCAGCAGTTTTACGTGGCTGGACCAAGAGACCCAGTACTTC.